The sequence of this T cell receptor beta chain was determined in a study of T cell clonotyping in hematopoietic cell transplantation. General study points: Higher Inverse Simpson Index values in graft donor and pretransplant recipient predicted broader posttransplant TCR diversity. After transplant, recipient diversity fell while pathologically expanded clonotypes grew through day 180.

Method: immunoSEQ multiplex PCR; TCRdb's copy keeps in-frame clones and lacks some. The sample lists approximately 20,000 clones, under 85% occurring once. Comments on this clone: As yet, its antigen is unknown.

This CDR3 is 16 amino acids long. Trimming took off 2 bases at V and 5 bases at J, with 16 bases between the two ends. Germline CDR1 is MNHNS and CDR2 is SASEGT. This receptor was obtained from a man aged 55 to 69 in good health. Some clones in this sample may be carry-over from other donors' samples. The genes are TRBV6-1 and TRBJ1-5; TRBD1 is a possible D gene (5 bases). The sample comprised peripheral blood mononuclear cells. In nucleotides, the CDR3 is TGTGCCAGCAGTGAATCCCTGCAGGGTGGGCATCAGCCCCAGCATTTT. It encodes CASSESLQGGHQPQHF.